This T cell receptor (beta chain) comes out of a study of blood T cell repertoires in COVID-19. Study background: Samples representing acute and convalescent COVID-19 were sourced from the United States, Italy and Spain. The cDNA or gDNA used as material had been derived from T cells, B-cell-depleted T cells, or PBMCs.

Per the germline V gene, CDR1 is LGHDT and CDR2 is YNNKEL (reference sequence). Deletions cut 1 base from V and 9 bases from J, with 13 bases between. The CDR3 extends over 14 amino acids. Original processing notes: Amplification of reference gene primers provided the estimated nucleated cell counts. The assay was immunoSEQ multiplex PCR, and TCRdb's table has in-frame clones only and misses some. That table gives V, J and clone size, and the DNA gave D and trimming. The table records around 70,000 clones, roughly 78% of them present only once. The sequence derives from a man in his fifties or sixties with active or convalescent COVID-19. The rearrangement uses TRBV3-1 (or the pseudogene TRBV3-2) and TRBJ1-5; D remains unclear. Sample: peripheral blood. DNA of the CDR3: TGTGCCAGCAGCCAAGTGAGTGCCGAGGGGCCCCAGCATTTT. Residues: CASSQVSAEGPQHF.